The source of this TCR beta chain is a study of Graves' ophthalmopathy and Graves' hyperthyroidism. This clonotype showed up just a few times. RNA transcripts yielded amplified TCR beta CDR3 regions. HTBI primers were employed in first-round RT-PCR, then a second-round multiplex PCR followed. TCRdb reprocessed the multiplex PCR reads with MiXCR, giving one entry per CDR3 protein. This sample has 500,000 to 700,000 distinct CDR3 sequences, with approximately 21% found just once. Germline V gene data show CDR1 as DFQATT and CDR2 as SNEGSKA (reference sequence). CDR3 size: 13 residues. J gave up 5 bases and V 5 bases, and 7 bases lay outside the gene matches.

The sample taken for sequencing was peripheral blood. The V call is TRBV20-1, the J call TRBJ1-2, with 8 bases fitting TRBD1. The clonotype was recovered from a woman younger than 30 with stable Graves' hyperthyroidism. Some clones in this sample may be carry-over from other donors' samples. Written as DNA, the CDR3 is TGCAGTGCTTCCGACAGGGGCCGGTATGGCTACACCTTC. This encodes CSASDRGRYGYTF.